These 2 T cell receptor beta chains were all obtained from the same sample, sequenced in a study of cytomegalovirus exposure and HLA in healthy donors (dated by TCRdb to the late 2010s). The library relied on the immunoSEQ multiplex PCR assay. The multiplex PCR relied on a mix of 60 forward primers for TCR Vbeta segments and 13 reverse primers for TCR Jbeta segments. This immuneACCESS table, as held by TCRdb, lists in-frame sequences with V and J called but not all clones. Of the missing ones, under half trace to an unresolved V gene in checked studies; the others have no known cause. The sample table records about 76,000 clones; around 70% of these occur just once. The ten biggest clones cover roughly 11% of the sample. Source material: PBMCs. Receptor source: a middle-aged woman in good health and CMV-seropositive.

The chain joins TRBV5-1 to TRBJ2-6, with D possibly matching TRBD1 (5 bases). V shed 0 bases and J shed 1 base, with 17 bases lying between them. The CDR3 consists of 19 residues. Per the germline V gene, CDR1 is SGHRS and CDR2 is YFSETQ. CDR3 sequence: CASSLGNRYKGSGANVLTF. The CDR3 nucleotides read TGCGCCAGCAGCTTGGGGAACAGGTACAAGGGGTCTGGGGCCAACGTCCTGACTTTC.

The rearrangement links TRBV5-1 to TRBJ2-7; 12 bases align to TRBD1. The germline V gene encodes CDR1 SGHRS and CDR2 YFSETQ. The junction had 5 bases not matched to a gene; V was cut back by 4 bases and J by 6 bases. CDR3 length equals 14 residues. The DNA of the CDR3 is TGCGCCAGCAGCACCGGGACAGGGGGCGGCGAGCAGTACTTC. As protein: CASSTGTGGGEQYF.